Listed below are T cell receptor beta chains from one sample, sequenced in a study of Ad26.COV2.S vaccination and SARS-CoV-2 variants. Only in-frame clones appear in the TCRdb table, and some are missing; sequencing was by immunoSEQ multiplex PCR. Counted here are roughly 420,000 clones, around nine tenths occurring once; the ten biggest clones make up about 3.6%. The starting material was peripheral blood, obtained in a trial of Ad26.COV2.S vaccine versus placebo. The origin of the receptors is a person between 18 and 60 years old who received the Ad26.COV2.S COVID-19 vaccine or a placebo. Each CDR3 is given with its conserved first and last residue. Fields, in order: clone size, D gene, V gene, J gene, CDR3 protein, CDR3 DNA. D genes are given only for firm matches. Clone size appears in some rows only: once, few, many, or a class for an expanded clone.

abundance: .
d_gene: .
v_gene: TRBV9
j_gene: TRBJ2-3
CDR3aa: CASSFSTEGLGSTDTQYF
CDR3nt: TGTGCCAGCAGCTTCTCGACAGAAGGGTTGGGGAGCACAGATACGCAGTATTTT

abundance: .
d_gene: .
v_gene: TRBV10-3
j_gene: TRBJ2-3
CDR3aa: CAISESHTTSTDTQYF
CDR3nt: TGTGCCATCAGTGAGTCGCACACAACTAGCACAGATACGCAGTATTTT

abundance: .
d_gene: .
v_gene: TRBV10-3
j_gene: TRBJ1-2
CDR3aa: CAITIGRGASYTF
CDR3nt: TGTGCCATCACAATCGGGAGGGGCGCCAGCTACACCTTC

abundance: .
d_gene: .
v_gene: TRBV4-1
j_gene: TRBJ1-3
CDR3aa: CASSQGALGGEGNTIYF
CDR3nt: TGCGCCAGCAGCCAAGGGGCCTTGGGGGGCGAAGGAAACACCATATATTTT

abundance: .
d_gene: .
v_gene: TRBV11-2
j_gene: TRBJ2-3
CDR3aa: CASSLQSGGADTQYF
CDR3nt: TGTGCCAGCAGCTTACAAAGCGGTGGGGCAGATACGCAGTATTTT

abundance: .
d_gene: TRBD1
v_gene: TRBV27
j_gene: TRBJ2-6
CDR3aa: CASSLDRPTGANVLTF
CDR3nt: TGTGCCAGCAGTCTGGACAGGCCCACCGGGGCCAACGTCCTGACTTTC

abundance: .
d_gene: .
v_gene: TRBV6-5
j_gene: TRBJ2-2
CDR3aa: CASSYSKGELFF
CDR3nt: TGTGCCAGCAGTTACTCGAAAGGGGAGCTGTTTTTT

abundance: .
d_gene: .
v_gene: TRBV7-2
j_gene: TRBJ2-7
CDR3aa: CASSTAGAYEQYF
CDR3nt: TGTGCCAGCAGCACGGCCGGCGCCTACGAGCAGTACTTC

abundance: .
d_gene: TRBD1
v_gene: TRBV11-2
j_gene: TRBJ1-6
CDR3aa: CASSLDGTGFSPLHF
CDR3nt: TGTGCCAGCAGCTTAGATGGGACAGGGTTTTCACCCCTCCACTTT

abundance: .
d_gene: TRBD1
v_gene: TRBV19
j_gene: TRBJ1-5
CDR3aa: CASNIPGQGPGQPQHF
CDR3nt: TGTGCCAGTAATATACCGGGACAGGGTCCCGGTCAGCCCCAGCATTTT

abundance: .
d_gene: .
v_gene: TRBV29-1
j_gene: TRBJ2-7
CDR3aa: CSVVSQGRGEQYF
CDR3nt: TGCAGCGTTGTGTCCCAGGGGAGGGGCGAGCAGTACTTC

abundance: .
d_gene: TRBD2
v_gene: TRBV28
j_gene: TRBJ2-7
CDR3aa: CASSFRPGAGEHYEQYF
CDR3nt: TGTGCCAGCAGTTTCCGACCAGGAGCGGGGGAACACTACGAGCAGTACTTC

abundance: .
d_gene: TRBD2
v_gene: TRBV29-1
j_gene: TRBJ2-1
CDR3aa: CSVGTSGVRGEQFF
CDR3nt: TGCAGCGTTGGGACTAGCGGGGTTAGGGGTGAGCAGTTCTTC

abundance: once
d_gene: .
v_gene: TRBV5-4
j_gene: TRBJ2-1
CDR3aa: CASSLLGILNNEQFF
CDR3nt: TGTGCCAGCAGCTTGTTGGGGATTTTGAACAATGAGCAGTTCTTC

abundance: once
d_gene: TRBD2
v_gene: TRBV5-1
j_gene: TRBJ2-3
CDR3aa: CASSLLRGGRTDTQYF
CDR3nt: TGCGCCAGCAGCTTGTTGCGGGGGGGCCGCACAGATACGCAGTATTTT

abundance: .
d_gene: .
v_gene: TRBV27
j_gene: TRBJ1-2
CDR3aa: CASSSPGHLYGYTF
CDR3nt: TGTGCCAGCAGTTCACCGGGACACCTCTATGGCTACACCTTC

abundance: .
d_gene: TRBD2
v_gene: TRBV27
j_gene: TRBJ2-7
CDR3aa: CASSTQLAASYEQYF
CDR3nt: TGTGCCAGCAGTACGCAACTAGCGGCCTCCTACGAGCAGTACTTC

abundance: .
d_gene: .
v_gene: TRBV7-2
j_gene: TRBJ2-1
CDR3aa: CASSLAQGSYNEQFF
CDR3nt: TGTGCCAGCAGCTTAGCACAGGGCTCCTACAATGAGCAGTTCTTC

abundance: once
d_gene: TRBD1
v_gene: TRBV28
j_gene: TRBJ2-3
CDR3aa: CASSLRGRGKDTQYF
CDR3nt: TGTGCCAGCAGTTTAAGGGGCAGGGGGAAAGATACGCAGTATTTT

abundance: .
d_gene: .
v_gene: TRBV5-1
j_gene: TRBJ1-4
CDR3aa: CASSLEGRNEKLFF
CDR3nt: TGCGCCAGCAGCTTGGAGGGGAGGAATGAAAAACTGTTTTTT

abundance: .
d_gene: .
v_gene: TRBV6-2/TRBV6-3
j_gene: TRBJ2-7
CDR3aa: CASSYSWGTEQYF
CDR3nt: TGTGCCAGCAGTTACTCGTGGGGGACCGAGCAGTACTTC

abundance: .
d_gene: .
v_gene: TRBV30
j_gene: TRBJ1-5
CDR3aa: CAWSVGKGGNQPQHF
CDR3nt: TGTGCCTGGAGTGTAGGGAAAGGGGGCAATCAGCCCCAGCATTTT

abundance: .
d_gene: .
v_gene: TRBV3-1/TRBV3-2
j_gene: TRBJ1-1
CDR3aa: CASSQEWATGAAGNTEAFF
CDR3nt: TGTGCCAGCAGCCAAGAATGGGCGACAGGCGCTGCCGGGAACACTGAAGCTTTCTTT

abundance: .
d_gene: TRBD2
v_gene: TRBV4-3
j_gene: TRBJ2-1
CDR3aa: CASSQDAGGTYNEQFF
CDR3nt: TGCGCCAGCAGCCAAGATGCGGGGGGGACCTACAATGAGCAGTTCTTC

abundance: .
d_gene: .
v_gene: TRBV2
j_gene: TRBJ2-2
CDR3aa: CASSEQAIANTGELFF
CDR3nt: TGTGCCAGCAGTGAACAGGCCATCGCGAACACCGGGGAGCTGTTTTTT

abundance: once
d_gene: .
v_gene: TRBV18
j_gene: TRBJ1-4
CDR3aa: CASSAQNEKLFF
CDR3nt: TGTGCCAGCTCAGCTCAAAATGAAAAACTGTTTTTT

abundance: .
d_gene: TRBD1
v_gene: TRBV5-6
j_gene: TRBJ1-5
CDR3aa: CASSPTGAKSNQPQHF
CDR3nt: TGTGCCAGCAGCCCGACAGGGGCCAAGAGCAATCAGCCCCAGCATTTT

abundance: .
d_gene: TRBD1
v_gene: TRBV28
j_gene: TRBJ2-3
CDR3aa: CASWTGWTDTQYF
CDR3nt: TGTGCCAGCTGGACAGGGTGGACAGATACGCAGTATTTT

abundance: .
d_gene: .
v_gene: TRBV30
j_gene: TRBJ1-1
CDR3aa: CAWSADGPMNTEAFF
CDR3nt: TGTGCCTGGAGTGCGGACGGTCCCATGAACACTGAAGCTTTCTTT

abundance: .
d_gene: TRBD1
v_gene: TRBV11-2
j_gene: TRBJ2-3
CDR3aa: CASSSPRQGIFRDTQYF
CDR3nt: TGTGCCAGCAGCTCACCTCGACAGGGGATCTTTCGGGATACGCAGTATTTT

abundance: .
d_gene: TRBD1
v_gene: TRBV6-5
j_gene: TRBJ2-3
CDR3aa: CASSLPQGATDTQYF
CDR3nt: TGTGCCAGCAGTCTCCCTCAGGGGGCGACAGATACGCAGTATTTT